Listed below are T cell receptor beta chains from one sample, sequenced in a study of cytomegalovirus exposure and HLA in healthy donors. Sequencing used immunoSEQ multiplex PCR; TCRdb keeps in-frame clones, though not all of them. Of 70,000 or so clones in the sample, 74% were seen once. The sample taken for sequencing was PBMCs. The receptors here all came from a woman aged 55-70 years in good health and CMV-seropositive. CDR3s include the opening cysteine and the closing phenylalanine or tryptophan. The D gene is left open where the match is weak.

J gene	D gene	V gene	CDR3 length	CDR3 protein
TRBJ2-3	TRBD2	TRBV7-2	15	CASSRTSASTDTQYF
TRBJ2-1	TRBD1	TRBV5-6	15	CASSFRQGARNEQFF
TRBJ1-5	-	TRBV6-6	15	CASSYWGGAEEPQHF
TRBJ1-1	-	TRBV9	13	CASSVDRATEAFF
TRBJ1-5	TRBD1	TRBV2	15	CASRGGQGGGQPQHF
TRBJ2-7	TRBD2	TRBV5-1	16	CASSPGESGVIYEQYF
TRBJ1-1	-	TRBV2	15	CASSDRGILNTEAFF
TRBJ2-5	TRBD1	TRBV29-1	13	CSVVGTGGETQYF
TRBJ1-1	TRBD1	TRBV19	17	CASRRTGEAALNTEAFF
TRBJ2-7	TRBD2	TRBV11-2	13	CASSQAGMGEQYF